This is a list of T cell receptor beta chains from one sample in a study of blood T cell repertoires in COVID-19. Assay: immunoSEQ multiplex PCR; the TCRdb copy retains only in-frame clones and omits some. This sample has around 100,000 clones; roughly 84% occur once, and the top ten carry approximately 1.5%. Sequenced sample: peripheral blood. Source of these receptors: a man between 40 and 49 years old with acute or convalescent COVID-19. Each CDR3 is given with its conserved first and last residue. The order of the fields is V gene, clone size, J gene, D gene, CDR3 protein, CDR3 DNA. D genes are given only for firm matches. Only some rows state a clone size, as once, few, many or a class for expanded clones.

TRBV12-3/TRBV12-4	-	TRBJ2-3	-	CASTLLGTDTQYF	TGTGCCAGCACTCTCCTCGGCACAGATACGCAGTATTTT
TRBV18	-	TRBJ2-3	TRBD2	CASSPRLAGAADTQYF	TGTGCCAGCTCACCACGGCTAGCGGGAGCCGCAGATACGCAGTATTTT
TRBV3-1/TRBV3-2	-	TRBJ2-7	-	CAILPGDTYEQYF	TGTGCCATCCTACCAGGGGATACCTACGAGCAGTACTTC
TRBV7-6	-	TRBJ1-5	-	CASSLDSGFNQPQHF	TGTGCCAGCAGCTTAGACTCTGGTTTCAATCAGCCCCAGCATTTT
TRBV19	-	TRBJ2-3	TRBD2	CASSNPLAAEADTQYF	TGTGCCAGTAGTAATCCTCTAGCGGCTGAGGCAGATACGCAGTATTTT
TRBV4-1	-	TRBJ2-7	-	CASSDEQGYEQYF	TGCGCCAGCAGCGATGAACAGGGATACGAGCAGTACTTC
TRBV7-2	-	TRBJ1-2	-	CASSLGRGRGYTF	TGTGCCAGCAGCTTAGGACGCGGGAGGGGCTACACCTTC
TRBV18	-	TRBJ2-5	-	CASSPGQFEETQYF	TGTGCCAGCTCACCCGGACAGTTCGAAGAGACCCAGTACTTC
TRBV6-1	-	TRBJ2-1	-	CASSERWRGSYNEQFF	TGTGCCAGCAGTGAAAGGTGGAGGGGTTCCTACAATGAGCAGTTCTTC
TRBV29-1	-	TRBJ2-5	-	CSVEGSDRTRLQETQYF	TGCAGCGTTGAGGGATCCGACAGGACGCGGTTACAAGAGACCCAGTACTTC
TRBV5-1	-	TRBJ1-6	-	CASSLADRDNSPLHF	TGCGCCAGCAGCTTGGCGGACAGAGATAATTCACCCCTCCACTTT
TRBV28	once	TRBJ2-2	-	CASSFQGGTGELFF	TGTGCCAGCAGTTTCCAGGGTGGAACCGGGGAGCTGTTTTTT
TRBV19	-	TRBJ2-5	TRBD2	CASSIGEASGRETQYF	TGTGCCAGTAGTATAGGAGAGGCTAGCGGGAGGGAGACCCAGTACTTC
TRBV12-5	-	TRBJ1-4	-	CASGLDIGGDGEKLFF	TGTGCTAGTGGTTTGGACATAGGGGGAGATGGTGAAAAACTGTTTTTT
TRBV18	-	TRBJ1-4	TRBD1	CASSPGTGWAANEKLFF	TGTGCCAGCTCACCAGGGACAGGCTGGGCGGCTAATGAAAAACTGTTTTTT
TRBV6-1	-	TRBJ2-3	-	CASSEEQGLKDTQYF	TGTGCCAGCAGTGAAGAGCAGGGTCTTAAAGATACGCAGTATTTT
TRBV18	-	TRBJ2-1	-	CASSPPGTSYNEQFF	TGTGCCAGCTCACCACCGGGCACCTCCTACAATGAGCAGTTCTTC
TRBV10-3	-	TRBJ1-6	-	CAGKRDSPLHF	TGTGCCGGCAAGAGGGATTCACCCCTCCACTTT
TRBV18	-	TRBJ2-1	-	CASSPTSNEQFF	TGTGCCAGCTCACCGACTAGTAATGAGCAGTTCTTC
TRBV21-1	once	TRBJ2-1	-	CASSKALQNYNEQFF	TGTGCCAGCAGCAAAGCATTACAGAACTACAATGAGCAGTTCTTC
TRBV28	-	TRBJ1-2	TRBD1	CASTRGDRAHYGYTF	TGTGCCAGCACCCGGGGGGACAGGGCTCACTATGGCTACACCTTC
TRBV9	-	TRBJ2-1	TRBD2	CASSVGLAEYNEQFF	TGTGCCAGCAGCGTAGGGCTAGCGGAGTACAATGAGCAGTTCTTC
TRBV5-4	-	TRBJ2-1	TRBD2	CASSSWVAGAGEQFF	TGTGCCAGCAGCTCCTGGGTAGCGGGAGCGGGTGAGCAGTTCTTC
TRBV27	-	TRBJ2-1	TRBD2	CASSLRTSGYNEQFF	TGTGCCAGCAGTTTAAGGACTAGCGGATACAATGAGCAGTTCTTC
TRBV9	once	TRBJ1-3	-	CASSVGGVTGNTIYF	TGTGCCAGCAGCGTAGGGGGGGTAACCGGAAACACCATATATTTT
TRBV10-1	-	TRBJ2-1	-	CASSDGGEQFF	TGCGCCAGCAGTGATGGGGGGGAGCAGTTCTTC
TRBV27	-	TRBJ2-7	TRBD1	CASSLFGTGYEQYF	TGTGCCAGCAGTTTATTCGGGACAGGTTACGAGCAGTACTTC
TRBV30	-	TRBJ2-5	TRBD2	CAWSTGGGGETQYF	TGTGCCTGGAGTACCGGGGGGGGCGGAGAGACCCAGTACTTC
TRBV7-7	-	TRBJ2-7	-	CASSLDPGYEQYF	TGTGCTAGCAGCTTAGACCCGGGCTACGAGCAGTACTTC
TRBV6-5	once	TRBJ2-7	-	CASSSRQPFSYEQYF	TGTGCCAGCAGTTCCCGACAGCCCTTCTCCTACGAGCAGTACTTC
TRBV28	-	TRBJ1-2	-	CASSLGPGYGYTF	TGTGCCAGCAGTTTAGGCCCTGGCTATGGCTACACCTTC
TRBV18	-	TRBJ1-5	-	CASSTREDQPQHF	TGTGCCAGCTCAACGCGGGAGGATCAGCCCCAGCATTTT
TRBV9	-	TRBJ1-1	-	CASSVNAGAGTEAFF	TGTGCCAGCAGCGTAAATGCGGGGGCTGGGACTGAAGCTTTCTTT